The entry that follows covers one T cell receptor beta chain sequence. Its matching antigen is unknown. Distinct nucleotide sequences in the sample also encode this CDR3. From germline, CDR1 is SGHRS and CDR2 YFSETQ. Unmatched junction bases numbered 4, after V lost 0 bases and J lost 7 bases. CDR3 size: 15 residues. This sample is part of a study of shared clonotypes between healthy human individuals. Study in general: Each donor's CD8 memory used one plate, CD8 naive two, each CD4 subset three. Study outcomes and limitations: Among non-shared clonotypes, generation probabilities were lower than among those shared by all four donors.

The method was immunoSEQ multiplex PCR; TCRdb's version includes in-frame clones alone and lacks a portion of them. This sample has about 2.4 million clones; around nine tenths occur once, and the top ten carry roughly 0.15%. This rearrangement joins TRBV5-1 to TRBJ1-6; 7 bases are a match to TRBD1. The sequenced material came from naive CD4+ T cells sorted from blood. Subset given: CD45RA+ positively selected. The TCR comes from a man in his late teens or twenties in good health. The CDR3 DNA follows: TGCGCCAGCAGCTTGGACAGGGGTGGGAATTCACCCCTCCACTTT. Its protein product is CASSLDRGGNSPLHF. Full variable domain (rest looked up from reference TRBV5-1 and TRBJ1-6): KAGVTQTPRYLIKTRGQQVTLSCSPISGHRSVSWYQQTPGQGLQFLFEYFSETQRNKGNFPGRFSGRQFSNSRSEMNVSTLELGDSALYLCASSLDRGGNSPLHFGNGTRLTVT.